These 23 T cell receptor beta chains came from one sample sequenced in a study of shared clonotypes between healthy human individuals. CD45RO-negative, CCR7-selected cells formed the naive CD8 fraction, which excluded terminally differentiated effector memory CD45RA+ cells. Measured with immunoSEQ multiplex PCR; TCRdb has only the in-frame clones, and not every one. The table lists more than 500,000 clones, 85% to 95% of them singletons. The source material was naive CD8+ T cells sorted from blood. The receptors were sampled from a woman aged 25 to 39 in good health.

This chain uses TRBV28 with TRBJ1-5; perhaps TRBD1 as D (5 bases). There are 17 residues in the CDR3. The germline V gene has CDR1 MDHEN and CDR2 SYDVKM. V lost 2 bases and J lost 2, with 16 bases in between. The CDR3 is CASSLPGTGRGNQPQHF. CDR3 nucleotides: TGTGCCAGCAGTTTACCCGGGACCGGGAGGGGCAATCAGCCCCAGCATTTT.

With respect to this clone: Other DNA sequences in the same sample also yield this CDR3. The chain uses TRBV6-4 and TRBJ1-2, with D possibly being TRBD1 (5 bases). V was pared by 2 bases and J by 4 bases, with 5 bases between. The germline gives CDR1 MRHNA, CDR2 SNTAGT. The CDR3 has 12 amino acids. The CDR3 nucleotides are TGTGCCAGCAGTGACAGGGGCTATGGCTACACCTTC. Its translation: CASSDRGYGYTF.

On this clone itself: Other DNA sequences within the sample encode an identical CDR3. This rearrangement joins TRBV27 to TRBJ2-7, with 10 bases fitting TRBD1. The ends lost 5 bases at V and 2 bases at J; junction bases unmatched: 3. The V gene's germline CDR1 is MNHEY and CDR2 SMNVEV (reference sequence). This CDR3 has 14 residues. CDR3 sequence: CASSPGQGAYEQYF. The CDR3 DNA follows: TGTGCCAGCAGTCCTGGACAGGGGGCCTACGAGCAGTACTTC.

The CDR3 DNA follows: TGTGCCAGCAGCTTCTCCCCCTCTGGAAACACCATATATTTT. The encoded protein is CASSFSPSGNTIYF. This rearrangement joins TRBV7-9 to TRBJ1-3; D unclear. The ends were cut back, 3 bases at V and 0 bases at J, with 6 bases in the middle. Per the germline V gene, CDR1 is SEHNR and CDR2 is FQNEAQ (reference sequence). The length of the CDR3 is 14 residues.

To note about this clone: This sample includes further DNA sequences coding for the same CDR3. The chain carries TRBV6-1 and TRBJ2-7, with D perhaps assigned TRBD1 or TRBD2 (7 bases each). Germline CDR1 MNHNS, CDR2 SASEGT. Between the trimmed V and J ends, which lost 1 base and 4 bases, there was a span of 11 bases. This CDR3 has 14 residues. In DNA form, the CDR3 reads TGTGCCAGCAGTGAAGGCCAGGGGGGGTACGAGCAGTACTTC. Its translation: CASSEGQGGYEQYF.

The chain recombines TRBV9 with TRBJ1-2; 10 bases are a match to TRBD1. V shed 4 bases and J 4 bases; nucleotides not matched to a gene: 7. The CDR3 sequence is 15 residues long. Germline CDR1 SGDLS, CDR2 YYNGEE. CDR3 DNA sequence: TGTGCCAGCAGCTTGACAGGGGGCGAGGGCTATGGCTACACCTTC. It translates to CASSLTGGEGYGYTF.

This clone has a single count. The chain joins TRBV13 to TRBJ2-7; no definite D call. CDR1 PRHDT and CDR2 FYEKMQ come from the germline V gene (reference sequence). The CDR3 is made up of 13 amino acids. V was clipped by 5 bases and J by 4 bases, with 12 bases between them. CDR3 nucleotides: TGTGCCAGCAGCAAATCAGACACGTACGAGCAGTACTTC. Translated: CASSKSDTYEQYF.

This chain uses TRBV5-4 with TRBJ2-3, with D perhaps TRBD2 (6 bases). Germline V CDR1 and CDR2: SGHNT, YYREEE (reference sequence). The ends were cut back, 4 bases at V and 4 bases at J, with 19 bases in the middle. CDR3 length equals 16 residues. For the CDR3, the DNA is TGTGCCAGCAGCGTACTAGCTAATAGAAGGTCAGATACGCAGTATTTT. Protein sequence: CASSVLANRRSDTQYF. The full variable domain, rest sourced from reference TRBV5-4 and TRBJ2-3, is ETGVTQSPTHLIKTRGQQVTLRCSSQSGHNTVSWYQQALGQGPQFIFQYYREEENGRGNFPPRFSGLQFPNYSSELNVNALELDDSALYLCASSVLANRRSDTQYFGPGTRLTVL.

The J gene is TRBJ2-4, the V gene TRBV11-2; possibly TRBD2 for D (5 bases). Trimming took 4 bases from V and 6 from J, leaving 13 bases between them. CDR3 length equals 14 residues. Per the germline V gene, CDR1 is SGHAT and CDR2 is FQNNGV. The CDR3 is CASSSSDRGNIQYF. The CDR3 DNA is TGTGCCAGCAGCTCCTCAGACCGGGGAAACATTCAGTACTTC.

As to this clone: In the same sample, other DNA sequences code for this CDR3. The CDR3 loop is CASSYAGQGYEQYF. The DNA of the CDR3 is TGTGCCAGCAGTTACGCTGGACAGGGCTACGAGCAGTACTTC. The V call is TRBV6-6, the J call TRBJ2-7; 8 bases are shared with TRBD1. The CDR3 is 14 amino acids. The J segment lost 3 bases and the V segment lost 2 bases, leaving 3 bases of the junction unmatched. Germline CDR1 is MNHNY and CDR2 is SVGAGI (reference sequence).

This chain uses TRBV7-9 with TRBJ2-3; 9 nucleotides line up with TRBD1. Germline V CDR1 and CDR2: SEHNR, FQNEAQ (reference sequence). The V segment lost 6 bases and the J segment 0 bases; nucleotides outside the gene matches: 4. CDR3 length: 15 amino acids. The CDR3 DNA sequence: TGTGCCAGCAGAACCGGGACAGGGAGCACAGATACGCAGTATTTT. It yields the protein CASRTGTGSTDTQYF. The variable domain in full, completed from reference TRBV7-9 and TRBJ2-3, reads DTGVSQNPRHKITKRGQNVTFRCDPISEHNRLYWYRQTLGQGPEFLTYFQNEAQLEKSRLLSDRFSAERPKGSFSTLEIQRTEQGDSAMYLCASRTGTGSTDTQYFGPGTRLTVL.

The genes are TRBV19 and TRBJ2-1, with D hard to call. Trimming removed 8 bases from V and 0 bases from J, with 20 bases in between. Germline-derived CDR1 and CDR2 are LNHDA and SQIVND (reference sequence). The CDR3 is 17 residues long. The CDR3: CASVCFGSHCSYNEQFF. The CDR3, as DNA: TGTGCCAGTGTGTGCTTTGGTTCCCACTGCTCCTACAATGAGCAGTTCTTC. The variable domain in full, with the rest retrieved from reference TRBV19 and TRBJ2-1, is DGGITQSPKYLFRKEGQNVTLSCEQNLNHDAMYWYRQDPGQGLRLIYYSQIVNDFQKGDIAEGYSVSREKKESFPLTVTSAQKNPTAFYLCASVCFGSHCSYNEQFFGPGTRLTVL.

This rearrangement joins TRBV28 to TRBJ2-3; TRBD1 matches 8 bases. V trimming: 5 bases; J trimming: 2 bases; junction bases outside the gene matches: 6. This CDR3 region has 15 residues. CDR1 and CDR2 from the germline V gene are MDHEN and SYDVKM. CDR3 nucleotide sequence: TGTGCCAGCAGTCTTACAGGGGGGCACACAGATACGCAGTATTTT. Translated: CASSLTGGHTDTQYF.

The rearrangement links TRBV6-6 to TRBJ1-4, with D possibly TRBD1 on 6 matching bases. Deletions cut 5 bases from V and 6 bases from J, with 13 bases between. Germline CDR1 is MNHNY and CDR2 is SVGAGI (reference sequence). The CDR3 has 14 residues. The CDR3 coding sequence is TGTGCCAGCAGTCCGGGACAAGTTGATGAAAAACTGTTTTTT. This codes for CASSPGQVDEKLFF.

The CDR3 sequence is CASSRGRGNHQPQHF. CDR3 nucleotides: TGTGCCAGCAGCCGAGGACGGGGGAATCATCAGCCCCAGCATTTT. The rearrangement joins TRBV9 to TRBJ1-5; D perhaps matches TRBD1 (5 bases). Germline assignment: CDR1 SGDLS and CDR2 YYNGEE. The ends were cut back, 4 bases at V and 5 bases at J, with 16 bases in the middle. The CDR3 spans 15 residues.

Written as DNA, the CDR3 is TGTGCCAGTAGGCACACCGACAGGGGGCTAAGCGGGGAGCTGTTTTTT. Translating it yields CASRHTDRGLSGELFF. The chain employs TRBV19 and TRBJ2-2, with 10 positions matching TRBD1. The germline gives CDR1 LNHDA, CDR2 SQIVND (reference sequence). V was pared by 6 bases and J by 7 bases, with 11 bases of the junction left unmatched. The CDR3 covers 16 residues.

CDR3 sequence reads: CASSPPDPRAYEQYF. In nucleotides, the CDR3 is TGTGCCAGCAGTCCTCCGGACCCGAGGGCCTACGAGCAGTACTTC. This chain links TRBV28 with TRBJ2-7; D perhaps matches TRBD2 (5 bases). The CDR3 loop spans 15 amino acids. V lost 5 bases to trimming and J lost 2 bases, with 16 bases between them. The germline gives CDR1 MDHEN, CDR2 SYDVKM. The full variable domain, with the rest looked up from reference TRBV28 and TRBJ2-7, is DVKVTQSSRYLVKRTGEKVFLECVQDMDHENMFWYRQDPGLGLRLIYFSYDVKMKEKGDIPEGYSVSREKKERFSLILESASTNQTSMYLCASSPPDPRAYEQYFGPGTRLTVT.

The V and J genes are TRBV28 and TRBJ1-5, with unresolved D. This CDR3 contains 15 residues. Germline V lookup: CDR1 MDHEN, CDR2 SYDVKM. Trimming removed 6 bases at V and 2 bases at J, with 14 bases between. The DNA for the CDR3 is TGTGCCAGCAGGATGGAGAGGAGCGGCAATCAGCCCCAGCATTTT. Translated: CASRMERSGNQPQHF.

The chain couples TRBV15 to TRBJ1-5; 10 nucleotides line up with TRBD1. The V gene's germline CDR1 is LNHNV and CDR2 YYDKDF (reference sequence). The CDR3 is made up of 15 amino acids. Germline trimming cut 6 bases from V and 9 bases from J; bases unmatched to any gene: 11. CDR3 nucleotide sequence: TGTGCCACCAGTACCGGGACAGGGGTTTTGCGGCCCCAGCATTTT. It yields the protein CATSTGTGVLRPQHF.

Note on this clone: Other DNA variants within this sample encode the same CDR3. The chain employs TRBV11-1 and TRBJ2-7; D not resolved. V was cut by 1 base and J by 2 bases, with 6 bases left in between. The length of the CDR3 is 13 residues. Germline lookup yields CDR1 SGHAT and CDR2 FQDESV (reference sequence). The CDR3 DNA reads TGTGCCAGCAGCTTAGGGCAGACCTACGAGCAGTACTTC. The encoded protein is CASSLGQTYEQYF.

The genes are TRBV5-6 and TRBJ2-5; D may be TRBD2 (6 bases). Trimming removed 2 bases at V and 5 bases at J, with 13 bases between. There are 14 residues in the CDR3. Germline CDR1 and CDR2: SGHDT and YYEEEE. The CDR3 DNA follows: TGTGCCAGCAGCTTTCCGGGAGATCCCGAGACCCAGTACTTC. The encoded protein is CASSFPGDPETQYF.

Details on this clone: Other DNA sequences from this sample encode an identical CDR3 as well. The J gene is TRBJ2-3, the V gene TRBV27; no reliable D call. Germline CDR1 is MNHEY and CDR2 is SMNVEV (reference sequence). Between the trimmed V and J ends, which lost 3 bases and 4 bases, there was a span of 5 bases. The CDR3 consists of 12 residues. The CDR3 sequence is CASSFPSDTQYF. CDR3 DNA: TGTGCCAGCAGTTTCCCGTCAGATACGCAGTATTTT.

The chain carries TRBV7-9 and TRBJ2-7, with 8 bases matching TRBD2. CDR1 SEHNR and CDR2 FQNEAQ come from the germline V gene (reference sequence). The CDR3 contains 15 residues. V shed 5 bases, J shed 0 bases, and the junction held 6 bases outside the gene matches. The CDR3 nucleotides are TGTGCCAGCAGCCCTTCGGGAGGGCCCTCCTACGAGCAGTACTTC. It is translated as CASSPSGGPSYEQYF.